The entry that follows covers one TCR beta chain sequence. Other nucleotide sequences from this sample produce the same CDR3. Trimming took off 2 bases at V and 7 bases at J, with 9 bases between the two ends. This CDR3 comprises 13 residues. CDR1 is MDHEN, CDR2 SYDVKM, per germline. For each subset, genomic DNA was distributed in equal portions over several immunoSEQ plates. Assay: immunoSEQ multiplex PCR; the TCRdb copy retains only in-frame clones and omits some. The data show approximately 1.5 million clones, roughly 98% seen once. This sample is drawn from a study of shared clonotypes between healthy human individuals.

The sequenced sample consisted of naive CD4+ T cells sorted from blood. Subset in this sample: CD45RA+ positively selected. The chain joins TRBV28 to TRBJ1-5; the D gene is possibly TRBD1 (6 bases). The TCR comes from a man aged 25-45 years in good health. The CDR3 sequence: CASSLLGGQPQHF. The DNA for the CDR3 is TGTGCCAGCAGTTTACTTGGGGGCCAGCCCCAGCATTTT.